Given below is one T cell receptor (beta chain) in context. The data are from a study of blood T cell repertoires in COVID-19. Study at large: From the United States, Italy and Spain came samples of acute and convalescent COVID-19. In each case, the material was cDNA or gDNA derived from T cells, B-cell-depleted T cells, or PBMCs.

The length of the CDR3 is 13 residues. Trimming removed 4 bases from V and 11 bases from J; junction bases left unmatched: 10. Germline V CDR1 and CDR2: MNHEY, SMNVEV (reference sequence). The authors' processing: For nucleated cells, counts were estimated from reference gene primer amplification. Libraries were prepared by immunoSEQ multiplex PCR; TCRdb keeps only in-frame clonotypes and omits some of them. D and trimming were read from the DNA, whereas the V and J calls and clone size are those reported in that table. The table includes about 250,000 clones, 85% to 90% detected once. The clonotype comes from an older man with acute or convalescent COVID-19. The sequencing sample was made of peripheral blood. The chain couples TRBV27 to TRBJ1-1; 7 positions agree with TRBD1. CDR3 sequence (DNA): TGTGCCAGCAGTTCCTACAGGGGAGGAGAGGCTTTCTTT. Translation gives CASSSYRGGEAFF.